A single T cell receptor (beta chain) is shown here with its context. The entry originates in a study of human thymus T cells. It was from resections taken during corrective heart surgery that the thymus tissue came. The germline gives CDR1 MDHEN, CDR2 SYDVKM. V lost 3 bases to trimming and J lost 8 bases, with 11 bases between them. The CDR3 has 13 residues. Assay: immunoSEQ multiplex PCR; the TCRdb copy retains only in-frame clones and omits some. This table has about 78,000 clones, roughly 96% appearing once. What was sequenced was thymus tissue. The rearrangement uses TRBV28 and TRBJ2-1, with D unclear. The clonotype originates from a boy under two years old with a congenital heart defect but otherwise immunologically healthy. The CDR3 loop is CASSLARWDEQFF. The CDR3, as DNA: TGTGCCAGCAGTTTGGCCCGTTGGGATGAGCAGTTCTTC. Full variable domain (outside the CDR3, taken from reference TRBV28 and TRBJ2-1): DVKVTQSSRYLVKRTGEKVFLECVQDMDHENMFWYRQDPGLGLRLIYFSYDVKMKEKGDIPEGYSVSREKKERFSLILESASTNQTSMYLCASSLARWDEQFFGPGTRLTVL.